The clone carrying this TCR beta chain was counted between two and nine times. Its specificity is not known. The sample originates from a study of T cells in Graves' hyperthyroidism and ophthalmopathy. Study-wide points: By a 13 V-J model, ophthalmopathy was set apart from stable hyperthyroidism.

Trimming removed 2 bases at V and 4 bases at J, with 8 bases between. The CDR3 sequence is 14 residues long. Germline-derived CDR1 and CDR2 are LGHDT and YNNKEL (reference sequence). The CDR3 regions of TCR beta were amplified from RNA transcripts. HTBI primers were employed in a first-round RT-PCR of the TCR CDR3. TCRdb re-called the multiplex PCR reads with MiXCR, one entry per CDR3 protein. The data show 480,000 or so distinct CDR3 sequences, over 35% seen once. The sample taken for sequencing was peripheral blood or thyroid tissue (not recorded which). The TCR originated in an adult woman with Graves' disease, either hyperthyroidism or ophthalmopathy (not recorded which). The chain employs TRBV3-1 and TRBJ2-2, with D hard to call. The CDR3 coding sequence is TGTGCCAGCAGCCAATTTTCGGTCACCGGGGAGCTGTTTTTT. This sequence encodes CASSQFSVTGELFF.